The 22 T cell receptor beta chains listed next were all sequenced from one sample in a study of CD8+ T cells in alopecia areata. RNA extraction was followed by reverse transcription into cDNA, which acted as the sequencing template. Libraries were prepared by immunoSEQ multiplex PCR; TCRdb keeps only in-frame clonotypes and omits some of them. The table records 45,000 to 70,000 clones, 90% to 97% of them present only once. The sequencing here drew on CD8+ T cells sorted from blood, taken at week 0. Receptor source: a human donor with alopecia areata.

The DNA of the CDR3 is TGTGCCAGCAGCCACGCACAGGGGTTTACGGAGACCCAGTACTTC. Protein product: CASSHAQGFTETQYF. The V and J genes are TRBV7-9 and TRBJ2-5; 7 bases are a match to TRBD1. The CDR3 runs 15 residues. The V gene's germline CDR1 is SEHNR and CDR2 FQNEAQ (reference sequence). Trimming cost V 5 bases and J 5 bases; bases outside gene matches: 11. Full variable domain (outside the CDR3, taken from reference TRBV7-9 and TRBJ2-5): DTGVSQNPRHKITKRGQNVTFRCDPISEHNRLYWYRQTLGQGPEFLTYFQNEAQLEKSRLLSDRFSAERPKGSFSTLEIQRTEQGDSAMYLCASSHAQGFTETQYFGPGTRLLVL.

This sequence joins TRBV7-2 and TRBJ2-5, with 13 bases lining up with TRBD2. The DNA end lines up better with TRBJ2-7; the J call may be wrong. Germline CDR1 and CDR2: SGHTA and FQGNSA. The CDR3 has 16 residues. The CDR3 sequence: CASRDTSGGALTEQYF. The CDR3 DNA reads TGTGCCAGCAGAGATACTAGCGGGGGGGCCCTAACCGAGCAGTACTTC.

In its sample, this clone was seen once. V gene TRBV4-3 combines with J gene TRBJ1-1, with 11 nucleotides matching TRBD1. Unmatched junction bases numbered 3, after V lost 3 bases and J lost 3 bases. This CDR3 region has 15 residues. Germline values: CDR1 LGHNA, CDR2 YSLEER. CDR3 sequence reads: CASSHGQGAHTEAFF. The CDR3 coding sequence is TGCGCCAGCAGCCACGGACAGGGGGCGCACACTGAAGCTTTCTTT.

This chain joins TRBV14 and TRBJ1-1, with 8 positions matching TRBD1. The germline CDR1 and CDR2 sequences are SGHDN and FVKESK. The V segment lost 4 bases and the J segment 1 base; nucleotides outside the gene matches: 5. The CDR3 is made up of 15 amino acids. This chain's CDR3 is CASSRTGRRNTEAFF. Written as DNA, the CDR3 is TGTGCCAGCAGCCGGACAGGGCGGAGGAACACTGAAGCTTTCTTT.

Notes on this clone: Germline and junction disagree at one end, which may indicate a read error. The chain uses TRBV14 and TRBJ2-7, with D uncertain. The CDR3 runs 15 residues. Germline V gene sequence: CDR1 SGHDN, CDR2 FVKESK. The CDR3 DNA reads TGTGCCAGCAGCCAAGATCCCCTTAATTGGGCGTCTCGGGACTTC. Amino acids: CASSQDPLNWASRDF.

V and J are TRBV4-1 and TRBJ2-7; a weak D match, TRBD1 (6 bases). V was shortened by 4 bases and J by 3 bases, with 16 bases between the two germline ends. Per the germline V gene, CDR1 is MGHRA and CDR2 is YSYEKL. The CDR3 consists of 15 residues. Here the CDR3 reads CASSLTPGHFYEQYF. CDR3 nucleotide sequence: TGCGCCAGCAGCCTAACACCGGGACACTTCTACGAGCAGTACTTC.

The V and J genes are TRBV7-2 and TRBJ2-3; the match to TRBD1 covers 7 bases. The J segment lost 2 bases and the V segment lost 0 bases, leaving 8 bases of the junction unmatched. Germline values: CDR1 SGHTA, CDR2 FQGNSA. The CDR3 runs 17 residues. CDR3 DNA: TGTGCCAGCAGCTTAGCAAGTAGGGGGCATGACACAGATACGCAGTATTTT. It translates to CASSLASRGHDTDTQYF.

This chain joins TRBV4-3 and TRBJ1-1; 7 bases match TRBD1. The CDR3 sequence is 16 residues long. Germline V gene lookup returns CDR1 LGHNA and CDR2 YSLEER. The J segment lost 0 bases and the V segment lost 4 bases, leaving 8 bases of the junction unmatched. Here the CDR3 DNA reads TGCGCCAGCAGCCTTTCCTCTGGGACAGTGAACACTGAAGCTTTCTTT. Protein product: CASSLSSGTVNTEAFF.

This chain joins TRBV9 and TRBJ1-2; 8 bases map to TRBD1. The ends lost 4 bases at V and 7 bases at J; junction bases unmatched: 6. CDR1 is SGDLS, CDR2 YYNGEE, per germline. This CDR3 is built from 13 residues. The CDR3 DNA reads TGTGCCAGCAGCCCACAGGGGGTAGGTGGCTACACCTTC. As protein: CASSPQGVGGYTF.

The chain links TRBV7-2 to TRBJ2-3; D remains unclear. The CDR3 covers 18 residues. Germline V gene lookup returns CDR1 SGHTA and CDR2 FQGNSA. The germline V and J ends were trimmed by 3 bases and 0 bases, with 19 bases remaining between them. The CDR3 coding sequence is TGTGCCAGCAGCTTTGCGAGTATTCTCCGGGCCAGCACAGATACGCAGTATTTT. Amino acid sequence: CASSFASILRASTDTQYF.

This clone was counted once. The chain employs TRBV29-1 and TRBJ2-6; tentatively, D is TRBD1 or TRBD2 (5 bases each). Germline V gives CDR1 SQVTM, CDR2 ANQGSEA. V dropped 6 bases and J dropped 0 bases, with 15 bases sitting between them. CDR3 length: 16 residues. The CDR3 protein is CSVIGHDYSGANVLTF. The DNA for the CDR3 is TGCAGCGTCATAGGACATGACTACTCTGGGGCCAACGTCCTGACTTTC.

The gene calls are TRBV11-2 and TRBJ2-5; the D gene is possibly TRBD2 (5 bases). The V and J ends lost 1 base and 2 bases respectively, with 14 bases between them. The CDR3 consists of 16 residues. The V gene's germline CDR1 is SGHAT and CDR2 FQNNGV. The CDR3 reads CASSLGLATSQETQYF. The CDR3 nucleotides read TGTGCCAGCAGCTTAGGCTTAGCGACCTCTCAAGAGACCCAGTACTTC.

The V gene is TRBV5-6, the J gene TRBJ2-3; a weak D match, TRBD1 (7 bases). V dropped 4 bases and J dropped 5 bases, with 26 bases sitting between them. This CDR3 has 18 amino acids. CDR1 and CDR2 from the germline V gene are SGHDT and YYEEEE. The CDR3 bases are TGTGCCAGCAGCCTACCGGGCGGGGCAGGGGGAGTCGGAGATACGCAGTATTTT. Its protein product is CASSLPGGAGGVGDTQYF.

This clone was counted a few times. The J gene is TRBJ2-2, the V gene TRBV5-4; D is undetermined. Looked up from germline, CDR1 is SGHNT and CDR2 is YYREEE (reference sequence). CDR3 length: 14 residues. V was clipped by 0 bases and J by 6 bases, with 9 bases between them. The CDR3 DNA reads TGTGCCAGCAGCTTGGGGGTTGGGGCCGGGGAGCTGTTTTTT. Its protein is CASSLGVGAGELFF.

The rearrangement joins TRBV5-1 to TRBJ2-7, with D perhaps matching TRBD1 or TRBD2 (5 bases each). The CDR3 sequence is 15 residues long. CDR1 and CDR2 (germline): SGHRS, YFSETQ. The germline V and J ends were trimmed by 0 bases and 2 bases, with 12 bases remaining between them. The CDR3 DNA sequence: TGCGCCAGCAGCTTGGCCGGGACGGCAACCTACGAGCAGTACTTC. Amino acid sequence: CASSLAGTATYEQYF.

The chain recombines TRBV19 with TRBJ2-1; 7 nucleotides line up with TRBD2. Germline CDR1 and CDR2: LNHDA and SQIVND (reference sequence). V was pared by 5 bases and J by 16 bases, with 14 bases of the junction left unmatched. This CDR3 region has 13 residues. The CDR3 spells CASSLGEGGTHFF. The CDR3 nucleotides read TGTGCCAGTAGTCTCGGGGAGGGCGGCACCCATTTCTTC. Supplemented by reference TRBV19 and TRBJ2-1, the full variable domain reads DGGITQSPKYLFRKEGQNVTLSCEQNLNHDAMYWYRQDPGQGLRLIYYSQIVNDFQKGDIAEGYSVSREKKESFPLTVTSAQKNPTAFYLCASSLGEGGTHFFGPGTRLTVL.

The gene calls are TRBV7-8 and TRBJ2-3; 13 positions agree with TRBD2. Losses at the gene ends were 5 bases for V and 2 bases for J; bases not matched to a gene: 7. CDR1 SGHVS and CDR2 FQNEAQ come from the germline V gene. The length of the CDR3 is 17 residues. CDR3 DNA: TGTGCCAGCAGCGGACTAGCGGGGGCTTACCCCACAGATACGCAGTATTTT. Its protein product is CASSGLAGAYPTDTQYF.

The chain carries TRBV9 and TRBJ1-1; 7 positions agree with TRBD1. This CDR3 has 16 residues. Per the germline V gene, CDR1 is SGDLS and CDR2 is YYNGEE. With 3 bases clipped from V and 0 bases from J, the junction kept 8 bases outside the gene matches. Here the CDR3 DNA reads TGTGCCAGCAGCGGGGACAGACAGGCCATGAACACTGAAGCTTTCTTT. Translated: CASSGDRQAMNTEAFF.

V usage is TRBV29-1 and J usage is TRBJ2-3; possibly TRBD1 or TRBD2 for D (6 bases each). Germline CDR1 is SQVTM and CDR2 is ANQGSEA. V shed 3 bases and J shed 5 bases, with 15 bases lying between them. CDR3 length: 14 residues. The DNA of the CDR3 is TGCAGCGTTGATTTGGGGGGCCGGGTAGATACGCAGTATTTT. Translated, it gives CSVDLGGRVDTQYF.

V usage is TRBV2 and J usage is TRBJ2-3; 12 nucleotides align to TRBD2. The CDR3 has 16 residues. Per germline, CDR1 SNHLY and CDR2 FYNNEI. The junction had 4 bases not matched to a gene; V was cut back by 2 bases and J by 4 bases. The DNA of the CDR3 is TGTGCCAGCAGTGAACGGGCTAGCGGGGGGGCAGATACGCAGTATTTT. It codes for CASSERASGGADTQYF. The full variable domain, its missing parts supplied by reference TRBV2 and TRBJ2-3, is EPEVTQTPSHQVTQMGQEVILRCVPISNHLYFYWYRQILGQKVEFLVSFYNNEISEKSEIFDDQFSVERPDGSNFTLKIRSTKLEDSAMYFCASSERASGGADTQYFGPGTRLTVL.

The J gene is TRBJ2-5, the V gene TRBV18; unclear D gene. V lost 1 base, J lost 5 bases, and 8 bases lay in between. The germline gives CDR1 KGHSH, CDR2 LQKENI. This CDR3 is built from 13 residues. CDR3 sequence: CASSPRMGETQYF. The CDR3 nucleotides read TGTGCCAGCTCACCACGGATGGGGGAGACCCAGTACTTC. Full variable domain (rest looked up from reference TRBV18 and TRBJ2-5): NAGVMQNPRHLVRRRGQEARLRCSPMKGHSHVYWYRQLPEEGLKFMVYLQKENIIDESGMPKERFSAEFPKEGPSILRIQQVVRGDSAAYFCASSPRMGETQYFGPGTRLLVL.

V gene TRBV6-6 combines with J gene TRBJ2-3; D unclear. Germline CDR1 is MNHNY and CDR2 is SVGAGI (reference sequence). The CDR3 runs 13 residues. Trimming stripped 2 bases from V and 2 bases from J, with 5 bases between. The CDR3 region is CASSYGYTDTQYF. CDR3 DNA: TGTGCCAGCAGTTACGGATACACAGATACGCAGTATTTT.